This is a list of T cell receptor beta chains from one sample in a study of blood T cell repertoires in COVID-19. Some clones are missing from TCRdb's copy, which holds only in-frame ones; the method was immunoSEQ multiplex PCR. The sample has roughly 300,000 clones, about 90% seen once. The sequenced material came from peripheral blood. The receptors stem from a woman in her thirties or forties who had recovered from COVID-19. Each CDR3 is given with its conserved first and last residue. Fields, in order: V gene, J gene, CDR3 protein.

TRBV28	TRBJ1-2	CAASGQDYGYTF
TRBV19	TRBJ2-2	CATWERGGVGELFF
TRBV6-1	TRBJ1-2	CASSERGIYGYTF
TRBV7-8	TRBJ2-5	CASSLEIRETQYF
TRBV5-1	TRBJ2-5	CARSGGTGGYQETQYF
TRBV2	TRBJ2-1	CASSGLAEYNEQFF
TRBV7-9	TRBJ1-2	CASSKGQGAYGYTF
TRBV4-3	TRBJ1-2	CASSQVTGTPFNYGYTF
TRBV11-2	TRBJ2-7	CASSSWTGIRVSYEQYF
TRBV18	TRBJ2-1	CASSPPSGYGVDEQFF
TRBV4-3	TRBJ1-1	CASSQVWGGVAVNTEAFF
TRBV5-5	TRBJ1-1	CASSSTGTEVEAFF
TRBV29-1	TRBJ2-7	CSAQTDISPYEQYF
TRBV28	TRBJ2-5	CASSLSGTSGVGSETQYF
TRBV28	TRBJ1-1	CASSFPGTGWYTEAFF
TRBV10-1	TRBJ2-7	CASSDGFYEQYF
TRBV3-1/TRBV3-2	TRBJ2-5	CASSQDLGLAGAEQETQYF
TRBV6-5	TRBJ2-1	CASGTSQYNEQFF
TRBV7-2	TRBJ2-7	CASSLGGGKVLQYF
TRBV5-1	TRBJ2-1	CASSLDLAGAYNEQFF
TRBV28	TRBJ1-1	CASSLAGGPNTEAFF
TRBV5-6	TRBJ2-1	CASSQAGAGSYNEQFF
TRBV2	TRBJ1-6	CASSGQGANNNSPLHF
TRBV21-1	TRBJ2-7	CASSKVYFRDRASYEQYF
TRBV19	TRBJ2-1	CASQIAGGKYNEQFF
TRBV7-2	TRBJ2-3	CASSLEDRVFQYF